This record covers a single T cell receptor (beta chain). These data originate in a study of OX40 agonist ivuxolimab in advanced cancers. About the study: The patients' treatment was ivuxolimab, an agonistic anti-OX40 (CD134) antibody.

V lost 5 bases to trimming and J lost 2 bases, with 13 bases between them. Looked up from germline, CDR1 is SGHAT and CDR2 is FQNNGV. This CDR3 is built from 14 residues. Profiling relied on immunoSEQ multiplex PCR, and the TCRdb table lists in-frame clones only, not all of them. The repertoire has about 55,000 clones, 70% to 80% of them found once; the top ten carry roughly 4.6%. The V gene is TRBV11-2, the J gene TRBJ2-7; weak D call: TRBD2 (7 bases). The starting material was CD4+ or CD8+ T cells sorted from blood, obtained in a trial of the OX40 agonist ivuxolimab. The source of this sequence is an adult with an advanced solid tumor such as melanoma, head and neck, liver or kidney cancer. The chain's CDR3 is CASSASGTPYEQYF. The CDR3 DNA is TGTGCCAGCAGCGCCAGCGGGACACCCTACGAGCAGTACTTC.